One and the same sample provided the 9 T cell receptor beta chains below, sequenced in a study of Graves' ophthalmopathy and Graves' hyperthyroidism. RNA transcripts provided the template for amplifying TCR beta CDR3 regions. RT-PCR in the first round used HTBI primers; a second-round multiplex PCR followed. TCRdb analysed the multiplex PCR reads with MiXCR anew, one entry per CDR3 protein. Among 650,000 to 900,000 distinct CDR3 sequences listed, roughly 41% were seen once. The sample taken for sequencing was peripheral blood. The receptors shown here come from an adult man with Graves' ophthalmopathy.

This clonotype was counted only a few times. Its ends do not fully match the called genes, so a read error is possible. This sequence joins TRBV5-1 and TRBJ2-7; unclear D gene. The CDR3 loop spans 14 amino acids. Germline values: CDR1 SGHRS, CDR2 YFSETQ. CDR3 in amino acids: CASSFGSGTYEQYF. The CDR3 DNA reads TGTGCCAGCAGCTTTGGATCAGGAACCTACGAGCAGTACTTC.

The gene calls are TRBV2 and TRBJ1-1; D remains unclear. This CDR3 has 12 residues. Per the germline V gene, CDR1 is SNHLY and CDR2 is FYNNEI. Trimming removed 6 bases at V and 7 bases at J, with 12 bases between. In DNA form, the CDR3 reads TGTGCCAGCAGCCTGGACGAAGATGAAGCTTTCTTT. This translates into CASSLDEDEAFF. The full variable domain, in which reference TRBV2 and TRBJ1-1 provide the parts outside the CDR3, is EPEVTQTPSHQVTQMGQEVILRCVPISNHLYFYWYRQILGQKVEFLVSFYNNEISEKSEIFDDQFSVERPDGSNFTLKIRSTKLEDSAMYFCASSLDEDEAFFGQGTRLTVV.

A note on this clonotype: The junction departs from the called germline gene at one end, perhaps through a read error. The V gene is TRBV2, the J gene TRBJ1-1, with D tentatively TRBD1 (6 bases). CDR3 length: 14 amino acids. CDR1 SNHLY and CDR2 FYNNEI come from the germline V gene. CDR3: CASSLGHQNTETFF. The CDR3 nucleotides are TGTGCCAGCAGCTTGGGACACCAGAACACTGAAACTTTCTTT.

The genes are TRBV7-8 and TRBJ1-6; 8 bases match TRBD1. In germline, CDR1 is SGHVS, CDR2 FQNEAQ. Unmatched junction bases numbered 17, after V lost 5 bases and J lost 8 bases. The length of the CDR3 is 18 residues. In DNA, the CDR3 is TGTGCCAGCAGCCTAGAGAGGGCGCCACAGGGGGGAGATTCACCCCTCCACTTT. Translated: CASSLERAPQGGDSPLHF.

This chain joins TRBV25-1 and TRBJ2-2; unclear D gene. The CDR3 is 15 amino acids. Germline loops: CDR1 MGHDK, CDR2 SYGVNS. Trimming stripped 4 bases from V and 1 base from J, with 10 bases between. CDR3 protein: CASSAPTGNTGELFF. The CDR3 region has the DNA TGTGCCAGCAGTGCCCCGACGGGGAACACCGGGGAGCTGTTTTTT.

The chain links TRBV7-2 to TRBJ1-2; no clear D gene. The germline CDR1 and CDR2 sequences are SGHTA and FQGNSA. This CDR3 region has 12 residues. Deletions cut 4 bases from V and 4 bases from J, with 7 bases between. The CDR3, as DNA: TGTGCCAGCAGCTCACCCGCCTATGGCTACACCTTC. It encodes CASSSPAYGYTF.

In regard to this clonotype: This sequence may be a read error, since a much larger clone differs from it by one base. This chain joins TRBV20-1 and TRBJ1-2, with D unclear. This CDR3 has 13 residues. Trimming cost V 2 bases and J 7 bases, with 14 bases left between them. CDR1 DFQATT and CDR2 SNEGSKA come from the germline V gene (reference sequence). CDR3 DNA: TGCAGTGCTAGAACAACGGGTGGAAGTGGCTACACCTTC. Translated: CSARTTGGSGYTF.

This clonotype was found many times. This chain links TRBV7-9 with TRBJ2-7; D uncertain. CDR3 length: 14 residues. Per germline, CDR1 SEHNR and CDR2 FQNEAQ (reference sequence). The V gene lost 5 bases and the J gene lost 0 bases, with 11 bases spanning the gap. CDR3 sequence: CASSPAVSSYEQYF. DNA for the CDR3: TGTGCCAGCAGCCCTGCGGTTAGCTCCTACGAGCAGTACTTC. Full variable domain (remainder filled in from reference TRBV7-9 and TRBJ2-7): DTGVSQNPRHKITKRGQNVTFRCDPISEHNRLYWYRQTLGQGPEFLTYFQNEAQLEKSRLLSDRFSAERPKGSFSTLEIQRTEQGDSAMYLCASSPAVSSYEQYFGPGTRLTVT.

This clonotype came up a few times. At one end, the junction sequence differs from germline, possibly due to a read error. V and J are TRBV10-3 and TRBJ1-2, with 7 bases aligning to TRBD1. This CDR3 has 15 amino acids. Germline V gives CDR1 ENHRY, CDR2 SYGVKD. DNA for the CDR3: TGTGCCAGCAGTGAACGACAGGGCATTGGCTATGGCTACACCTTC. This codes for CASSERQGIGYGYTF.